Each of the 32 T cell receptor beta chains below was sequenced from the same sample in a study of blood T cells in healthy people across ages. A sample-barcoded 5' primer and a J-beta primer mix were used in a second PCR of about 7 to 11 cycles. TCRdb ran MiXCR on the 5' RACE reads and lists one entry per CDR3 protein. The sample has roughly 680,000 distinct CDR3 sequences, around 50% seen once. The specimen was blood. These receptors were collected from a woman older than 75 in good health.

This clonotype was observed a handful of times. The chain has TRBV12-3 or TRBV12-4 and TRBJ1-1; 8 nucleotides match TRBD1. The length of the CDR3 is 15 residues. V shed 1 base, J shed 5 bases, and the junction held 6 bases outside the gene matches. CDR3: CASSLGQGAITEAFF. CDR3 sequence (DNA): TGTGCCAGCAGTTTAGGGCAGGGGGCGATTACTGAAGCTTTCTTT.

This clonotype was seen at least ten times. V usage is TRBV12-3 or TRBV12-4 and J usage is TRBJ2-1; the D is unclear. The CDR3 spans 12 residues. Trimming pared 5 bases from V and 3 bases from J, leaving 5 bases between. The CDR3, as DNA: TGTGCCAGCAGTATCAACTACAATGAGCAGTTCTTC. It specifies CASSINYNEQFF.

The chain combines TRBV20-1 with TRBJ1-2; D is undetermined. Trimming stripped 3 bases from V and 7 bases from J, with 12 bases between. The germline V gene has CDR1 DFQATT and CDR2 SNEGSKA (reference sequence). There are 12 residues in the CDR3. In nucleotides, the CDR3 is TGCAGTGCTAGTGCGCAACGGTCTGGCTACACCTTC. As protein: CSASAQRSGYTF.

This chain joins TRBV4-3 and TRBJ2-1; 10 nucleotides line up with TRBD2. Per germline, CDR1 LGHNA and CDR2 YSLEER. The junction had 9 bases not matched to a gene; V was cut back by 0 bases and J by 4 bases. This CDR3 comprises 18 residues. The CDR3 nucleotides are TGCGCCAGCAGCCAAGATCCGGCTAGCGGGGGAAATTACAATGAGCAGTTCTTC. As protein: CASSQDPASGGNYNEQFF.

In regard to this clonotype: A much larger clone sits a single nucleotide away, making a read error possible. The rearrangement links TRBV20-1 to TRBJ2-5; no firm D call. Germline V CDR1 and CDR2: DFQATT, SNEGSKA (reference sequence). The CDR3 consists of 13 residues. V dropped 5 bases and J dropped 11 bases, with 21 bases sitting between them. CDR3 region: CSAFLPGNNEQYF. The CDR3 bases are TGCAGTGCTTTCCTTCCGGGCAACAATGAGCAGTACTTC.

This clonotype has just a few counts. The chain recombines TRBV28 with TRBJ2-7; no definite D call. From germline, CDR1 is MDHEN and CDR2 SYDVKM. The CDR3 has 12 amino acids. V lost 2 bases and J lost 3, with 5 bases in between. The CDR3: CASSLPNYEQYF. CDR3 bases: TGTGCCAGCAGTTTACCGAACTACGAGCAGTACTTC.

This clonotype appeared a few times. The chain carries TRBV27 and TRBJ2-5, with D possibly being TRBD1 (5 bases). CDR1 and CDR2 from the germline V gene are MNHEY and SMNVEV (reference sequence). Trimming took off 4 bases at V and 11 bases at J, with 26 bases between the two ends. The CDR3 is 16 amino acids. This chain's CDR3 is CASSSQQVLGYNEQYF. In nucleotides, the CDR3 is TGTGCCAGCAGTTCTCAACAGGTTTTGGGCTACAATGAGCAGTACTTC.

This clonotype came up many times. The chain combines TRBV12-3 or TRBV12-4 with TRBJ2-3, with a possible D match to TRBD2 (5 bases). V was cut by 2 bases and J by 14 bases, with 14 bases left in between. The CDR3 totals 12 residues. CDR3 loop: CASSLSDLGRYF. As DNA, the CDR3 is TGTGCCAGCAGTTTATCGGACTTAGGAAGGTATTTT.

As to this clonotype: A read error may explain this, as a much larger clone is one base away. The gene calls are TRBV15 and TRBJ1-5; no clear D gene. Germline lookup yields CDR1 LNHNV and CDR2 YYDKDF (reference sequence). The CDR3 is 13 residues long. The CDR3 nucleotides are TGTGCCACCAGCCGGATCGTCGTGCAGCCCCGGCATTTT. It is translated as CATSRIVVQPRHF.

This rearrangement joins TRBV30 to TRBJ1-6, with D possibly TRBD1 on 5 matching bases. The CDR3 is 13 amino acids. CDR1 is GTSNPN and CDR2 is SVGIG in the germline V gene (reference sequence). V was shortened by 3 bases and J by 9 bases, with 12 bases between the two germline ends. The CDR3 is CAWSGTGGSPLHF. The CDR3 region has the DNA TGTGCCTGGAGCGGCACAGGCGGTTCACCCCTCCACTTT.

CDR3 DNA sequence: TGCAGCGTTGGTTGGAACAATCAGCCCCAGCATTTT. Protein sequence: CSVGWNNQPQHF. The chain carries TRBV29-1 and TRBJ1-5; no clear D gene. There are 12 residues in the CDR3. Per the germline V gene, CDR1 is SQVTM and CDR2 is ANQGSEA. V shed 4 bases and J shed 3 bases, with 7 bases lying between them.

To note about this clonotype: A read error may be the cause here, since a much bigger clone is one base away. V and J are TRBV6-6 and TRBJ2-2; the match to TRBD1 covers 7 bases. Germline values: CDR1 MNHNY, CDR2 SVGAGI (reference sequence). The CDR3 is 16 residues long. V shed 5 bases, J shed 5 bases, and the junction held 11 bases outside the gene matches. CDR3 bases: TGTGCCAGCAGTCCCCGGAACAGGGGTTATACCGGGGAGCTGTTTTTT. It translates to CASSPRNRGYTGELFF.

This chain joins TRBV5-5 and TRBJ2-7, with D possibly TRBD1 on 5 matching bases. CDR1 is SGHKS and CDR2 is YYEKEE in the germline V gene (reference sequence). The CDR3 totals 16 residues. V shed 4 bases and J shed 7 bases, with 24 bases lying between them. The DNA for the CDR3 is TGTGCCAGCAGCATAACGGACACCTTTTCCTACAATGAGCAGTACTTC. Its translation: CASSITDTFSYNEQYF.

V gene TRBV6-6 combines with J gene TRBJ2-5; the D gene could be TRBD1 or TRBD2 (5 bases each). This CDR3 has 16 residues. Trimming took off 4 bases at V and 1 base at J, with 16 bases between the two ends. CDR1 is MNHNY, CDR2 SVGAGI, per germline (reference sequence). CDR3 residues: CASSSSTGTIQETQYF. CDR3 DNA: TGTGCCAGCAGTTCGTCAACCGGGACCATCCAAGAGACCCAGTACTTC.

The V call is TRBV10-2, the J call TRBJ2-1; no reliable D call. The CDR3 is made up of 10 amino acids. Germline values: CDR1 WSHSY, CDR2 SAAADI. Trimming stripped 8 bases from V and 6 bases from J, with 5 bases between. CDR3 in DNA: TGCGCCAGCGGTTTCAATGAGCAGTTCTTC. Its protein product is CASGFNEQFF.

The J gene is TRBJ2-3, the V gene TRBV5-1; a weak D match, TRBD1 (6 bases). The CDR3 runs 15 residues. Trimming shortened V by 7 bases and J by 2 bases, and 17 bases separated the two germline ends. The germline V gene has CDR1 SGHRS and CDR2 YFSETQ. CDR3 nucleotide sequence: TGCGCCAGCCGCAAGGCAGGGGTGGTCACAGATACGCAGTATTTT. Protein sequence: CASRKAGVVTDTQYF. Full variable domain (remainder filled in from reference TRBV5-1 and TRBJ2-3): KAGVTQTPRYLIKTRGQQVTLSCSPISGHRSVSWYQQTPGQGLQFLFEYFSETQRNKGNFPGRFSGRQFSNSRSEMNVSTLELGDSALYLCASRKAGVVTDTQYFGPGTRLTVL.

This clonotype has at least ten counts. This chain uses TRBV7-9 with TRBJ1-4; 7 nucleotides agree with TRBD1. Germline assignment: CDR1 SEHNR and CDR2 FQNEAQ (reference sequence). V was pared by 6 bases and J by 7 bases, with 11 bases of the junction left unmatched. This CDR3 has 15 amino acids. The CDR3 DNA reads as TGTGCCAGCAGTCAGACTAGGGGGCGAGGTGAAAAACTGTTTTTT. Translation: CASSQTRGRGEKLFF.

CDR3 sequence (DNA): TGCGCCAGCAGCCAAGATGGAGCCCAGGATGAAGCAGATACGCAGTATTTT. Its translation: CASSQDGAQDEADTQYF. This chain links TRBV4-3 with TRBJ2-3; D not resolved. Between the trimmed V and J ends, which lost 0 bases and 4 bases, there was a span of 17 bases. CDR3 length equals 17 residues. The V gene's germline CDR1 is LGHNA and CDR2 YSLEER.

The chain carries TRBV19 and TRBJ2-7; 8 nucleotides align to TRBD2. CDR3 length: 12 residues. Looked up from germline, CDR1 is LNHDA and CDR2 is SQIVND (reference sequence). Trimming at V came to 10 bases and at J to 3 bases, leaving 5 bases not matched to a gene. The CDR3 DNA reads as TGTGCCACCAGCGCGGGAGGCTACGAGCAGTACTTC. This translates into CATSAGGYEQYF.

The chain uses TRBV6-2 or TRBV6-3 and TRBJ2-1, with D uncertain. With 6 bases removed from V and 7 bases from J, the gap between germline ends came to 13 bases. The CDR3 totals 13 residues. The germline V gene has CDR1 MNHEY and CDR2 SVGEGT. The CDR3 spells CASSHPWLNEQFF. The CDR3 bases are TGTGCCAGCAGCCACCCCTGGCTGAATGAGCAGTTCTTC.

This clonotype was detected once. The rearrangement links TRBV12-3 or TRBV12-4 to TRBJ2-3; no clear D. The V end was cut by 7 bases, the J end by 6 bases, with 11 bases between. CDR3 size: 12 residues. CDR3 amino acids: CASTTGEDTQYF. The CDR3 DNA is TGTGCCAGCACCACGGGTGAGGATACGCAGTATTTT.

The genes are TRBV20-1 and TRBJ2-1, with 12 positions matching TRBD1. V gave up 3 bases and J gave up 6 bases; unmatched junction bases: 3. This CDR3 has 14 amino acids. Germline CDR1 DFQATT, CDR2 SNEGSKA (reference sequence). CDR3 in amino acids: CSASWDRGPNEQFF. In DNA form, the CDR3 reads TGCAGTGCTAGCTGGGACAGGGGGCCCAATGAGCAGTTCTTC.

The table lists this clonotype with many counts. J is TRBJ2-5 and V is TRBV25-1; maybe TRBD1 (6 bases). V gave up 7 bases and J gave up 2 bases, with 17 bases separating them. The CDR3 sequence is 15 residues long. Germline CDR1 is MGHDK and CDR2 is SYGVNS. CDR3 in amino acids: CASTPGAGSQETQYF. CDR3 coding DNA: TGTGCCAGCACCCCAGGGGCAGGATCACAAGAGACCCAGTACTTC.

V gene TRBV20-1 combines with J gene TRBJ2-1; weak D call: TRBD2 (6 bases). The CDR3 is made up of 20 amino acids. Between the trimmed V and J ends, which lost 3 bases and 4 bases, there was a span of 31 bases. Germline loops: CDR1 DFQATT, CDR2 SNEGSKA (reference sequence). CDR3 region: CSASPSASAGNSVRYNEQFF. The CDR3 coding sequence is TGCAGTGCTAGCCCTAGTGCTAGCGCCGGGAACTCCGTAAGATACAATGAGCAGTTCTTC.

In its sample, this clonotype was seen many times. The genes are TRBV6-5 and TRBJ2-3; TRBD1 agrees at 7 bases. Per the germline V gene, CDR1 is MNHEY and CDR2 is SVGAGI. Trimming at V came to 4 bases and at J to 0 bases, leaving 1 base not matched to a gene. The CDR3 is made up of 14 amino acids. CDR3 protein: CASSWDRSTDTQYF. The CDR3 nucleotides read TGTGCCAGCAGTTGGGACAGAAGCACAGATACGCAGTATTTT.

V is TRBV20-1 and J is TRBJ2-1, with 8 bases identical to TRBD2. V shed 1 base, J shed 6 bases, and the junction held 17 bases outside the gene matches. Germline V gene sequence: CDR1 DFQATT, CDR2 SNEGSKA (reference sequence). This CDR3 has 18 residues. The CDR3 loop is CSARGKARGGSIRNEQFF. Written as DNA, the CDR3 is TGCAGTGCTAGAGGGAAGGCCCGGGGGGGATCCATACGCAATGAGCAGTTCTTC.

Concerning this clonotype: This sequence may be a read error, since a much larger clone differs from it by one base. The rearrangement uses TRBV28 and TRBJ2-3, with D hard to call. Looked up from germline, CDR1 is MDHEN and CDR2 is SYDVKM. CDR3 length equals 14 residues. In nucleotides, the CDR3 is TGTGCCAGAAGTTTACGCCCGATCACAGATACGCAGTATTTT. This encodes CARSLRPITDTQYF. The full variable domain, with the rest looked up from reference TRBV28 and TRBJ2-3, is DVKVTQSSRYLVKRTGEKVFLECVQDMDHENMFWYRQDPGLGLRLIYFSYDVKMKEKGDIPEGYSVSREKKERFSLILESASTNQTSMYLCARSLRPITDTQYFGPGTRLTVL.

This clonotype appeared many times. The J gene is TRBJ2-3, the V gene TRBV7-9, with 8 positions matching TRBD1. Per the germline V gene, CDR1 is SEHNR and CDR2 is FQNEAQ (reference sequence). The CDR3 loop spans 17 amino acids. V was clipped by 1 base and J by 2 bases; unmatched bases: 8. The CDR3 protein is CASSLEKLDRDTDTQYF. The CDR3 nucleotides are TGTGCCAGCAGCTTAGAGAAACTGGACAGGGACACAGATACGCAGTATTTT.

In this sample, this clonotype turned up many times. The DNA for the CDR3 is TGTGCCAGCAGTTACGGTGGAAGTGAAAAACTGTTTTTT. It codes for CASSYGGSEKLFF. The V and J genes are TRBV6-5 and TRBJ1-4; D is unresolved. With 2 bases removed from V and 7 bases from J, the gap between germline ends came to 8 bases. CDR3 length: 13 residues. Germline CDR1 MNHEY, CDR2 SVGAGI.

On this clonotype itself: This may be a read error, as it is one base from a much larger clone. This sequence joins TRBV9 and TRBJ2-1, with 7 bases identical to TRBD2. Germline V lookup: CDR1 SGDLS, CDR2 YYNGEE. The junction had 6 bases not matched to a gene; V was cut back by 1 base and J by 5 bases. This CDR3 spans 15 amino acids. CDR3 sequence reads: CASSVMSGENNEQFF. Here the CDR3 DNA reads TGTGCCAGCAGCGTAATGAGCGGGGAAAACAATGAGCAGTTCTTC.

This chain uses TRBV30 with TRBJ1-2; 10 bases line up with TRBD1. The CDR3 is 14 amino acids. CDR1 is GTSNPN, CDR2 SVGIG, per germline (reference sequence). After removal of 4 bases from V and 5 bases from J, the junction contained 7 bases not matched to a gene. The CDR3 region is CAWNRQGASYGYTF. CDR3 in DNA: TGTGCCTGGAACAGACAGGGGGCGTCTTATGGCTACACCTTC. Complete variable domain (other parts from reference TRBV30 and TRBJ1-2): SQTIHQWPATLVQPVGSPLSLECTVEGTSNPNLYWYRQAAGRGLQLLFYSVGIGQISSEVPQNLSASRPQDRQFILSSKKLLLSDSGFYLCAWNRQGASYGYTFGSGTRLTVV.

To note about this clonotype: A single base separates this from a much larger clone, so it may be a read error. CDR3: CASSLAGTGDRETQFF. CDR3 bases: TGTGCCAGCAGTTTAGCCGGGACAGGGGATCGGGAGACCCAGTTCTTC. This chain links TRBV27 with TRBJ2-1; 10 bases fit TRBD1. The CDR3 length is 16 residues. V was clipped by 2 bases and J by 13 bases; unmatched bases: 14. Germline assignment: CDR1 MNHEY and CDR2 SMNVEV (reference sequence).